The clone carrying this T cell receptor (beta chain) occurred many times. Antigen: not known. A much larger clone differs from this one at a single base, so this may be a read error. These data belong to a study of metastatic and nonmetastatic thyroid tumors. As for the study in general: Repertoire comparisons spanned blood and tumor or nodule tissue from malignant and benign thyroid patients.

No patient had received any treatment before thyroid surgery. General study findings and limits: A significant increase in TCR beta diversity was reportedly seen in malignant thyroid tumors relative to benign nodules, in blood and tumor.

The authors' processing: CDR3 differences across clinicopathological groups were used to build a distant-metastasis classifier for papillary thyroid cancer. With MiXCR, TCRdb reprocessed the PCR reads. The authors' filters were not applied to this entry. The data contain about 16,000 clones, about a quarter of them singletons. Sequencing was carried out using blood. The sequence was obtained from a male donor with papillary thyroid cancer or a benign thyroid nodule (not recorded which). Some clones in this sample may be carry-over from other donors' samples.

In DNA, the CDR3 is TGCAATGCTAGAGACCCAAGGAACACTGAAGCTTTCTTT. As protein: CNARDPRNTEAFF. The chain recombines TRBV20-1 with TRBJ1-1; D is uncertain. This CDR3 has 13 residues. Germline CDR1 is DFQATT and CDR2 is SNEGSKA (reference sequence).